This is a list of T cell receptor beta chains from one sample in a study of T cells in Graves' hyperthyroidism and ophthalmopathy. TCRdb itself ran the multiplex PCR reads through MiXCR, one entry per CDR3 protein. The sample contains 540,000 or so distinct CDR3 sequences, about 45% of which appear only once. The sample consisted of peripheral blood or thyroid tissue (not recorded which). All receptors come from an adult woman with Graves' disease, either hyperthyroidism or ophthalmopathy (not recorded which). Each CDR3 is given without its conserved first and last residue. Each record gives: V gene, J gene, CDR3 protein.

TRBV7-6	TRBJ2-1	ASSLYTSGTYNEQF
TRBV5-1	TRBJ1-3	ASSLNPTTENTIY
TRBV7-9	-	ANSGTVASGEQF
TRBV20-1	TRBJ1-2	SASGGGEGTYGYT
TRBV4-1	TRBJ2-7	ASSQAGDTSFYEQY
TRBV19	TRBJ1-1	ASSIQQGTRLAEAF
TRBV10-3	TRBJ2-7	AISEGQGFLEQY
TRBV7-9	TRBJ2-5	ASSAWGSQETQY
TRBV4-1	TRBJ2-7	ASSQVPGDSEQY
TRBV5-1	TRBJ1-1	ASSSQPRDGYNEQF
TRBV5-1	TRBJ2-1	ASSPETRRRHEQF
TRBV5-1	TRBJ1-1	ASSFGQGTSEAF
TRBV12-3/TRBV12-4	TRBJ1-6	ASSLGQGEGPLH
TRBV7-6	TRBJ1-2	ASSRGGNQPQHGYT
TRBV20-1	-	SAPREAGYNEQF
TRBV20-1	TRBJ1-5	SASLQTYQPQH
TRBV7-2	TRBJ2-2	ASSSPTEESNTGELF
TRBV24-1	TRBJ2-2	ATATGVVTGELF
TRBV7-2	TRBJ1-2	ASSLSQGDYGYT
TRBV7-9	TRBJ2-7	ASSLAVGGVSYEQY
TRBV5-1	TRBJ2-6	ASSRKTGANVLT
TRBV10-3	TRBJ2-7	AISFGQY
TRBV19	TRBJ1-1	ASSLAGTGFTEAF
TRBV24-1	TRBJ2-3	ATSDPRTSGRDTQY
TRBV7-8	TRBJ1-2	ASSLFRIDSSYGYT
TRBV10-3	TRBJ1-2	AMSGQAKQYT
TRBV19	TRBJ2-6	ASRTGTGLS
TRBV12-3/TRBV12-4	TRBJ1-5	ASSWLGDQPQH
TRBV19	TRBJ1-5	ARGTVNQPQH
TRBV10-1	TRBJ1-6	ASRVGGIDSPLH
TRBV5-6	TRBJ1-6	ASSDRGRDSPLH
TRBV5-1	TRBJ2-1	ASSWGQQDNEQF
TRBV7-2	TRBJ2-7	ASSPERFRSYEQY
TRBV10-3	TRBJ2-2	AISESGVDTGELF
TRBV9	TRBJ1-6	ASSGSAPSPLH
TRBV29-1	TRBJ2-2	SLGQGKTGELF
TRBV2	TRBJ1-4	ASSDRRPESEKLF
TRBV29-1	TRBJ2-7	SARDLRQTYEQY
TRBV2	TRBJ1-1	ASSSTGQTEAF
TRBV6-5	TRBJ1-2	ASRLSGGDGYT
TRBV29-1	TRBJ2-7	SVETLSSYEQY
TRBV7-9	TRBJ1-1	AMAGDISEAF
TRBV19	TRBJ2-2	ASSLTTGLGTGELF
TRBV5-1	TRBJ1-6	ASRSGGGSPLH
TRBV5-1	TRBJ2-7	ASNPQGHYEQY
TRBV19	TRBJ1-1	ASSIEALNTEAF
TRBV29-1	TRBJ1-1	SVGGGSTEAF
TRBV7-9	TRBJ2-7	ASSAPRGGLWEVLYEQY
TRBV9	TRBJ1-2	ASSALYGYT
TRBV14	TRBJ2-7	ASSVVDRTYEQY
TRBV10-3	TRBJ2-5	AIRMRGMMETQY
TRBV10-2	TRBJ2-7	ASSETSGRSPYSYEQY